The source of this TCR beta chain is a study of blood T cell repertoires in COVID-19. As for the study in general: From T cells, B-cell-depleted T cells, or PBMCs came the material, which was cDNA or gDNA.

This CDR3 has 17 residues. Trimming took 1 base from V and 0 from J; bases not matched to a gene: 3. Germline values: CDR1 LGHNA, CDR2 YSLEER. In the original workflow: Amplification from reference gene primers served as the basis for estimated nucleated cell counts. Assay: immunoSEQ multiplex PCR; the TCRdb copy retains only in-frame clones and omits some. From that table come the V and J calls and clone size; the DNA was used to work out D and trimming. This table holds 180,000 or so clones, approximately 88% found once. The chain uses TRBV4-3 and TRBJ2-3, with 11 bases matching TRBD2. This TCR was recovered from a man aged 35-49 years with acute or convalescent COVID-19. The source material was peripheral blood. CDR3: CASSQGLAGGSTDTQYF. DNA for the CDR3: TGCGCCAGCAGCCAAGGGCTAGCGGGGGGCAGCACAGATACGCAGTATTTT.